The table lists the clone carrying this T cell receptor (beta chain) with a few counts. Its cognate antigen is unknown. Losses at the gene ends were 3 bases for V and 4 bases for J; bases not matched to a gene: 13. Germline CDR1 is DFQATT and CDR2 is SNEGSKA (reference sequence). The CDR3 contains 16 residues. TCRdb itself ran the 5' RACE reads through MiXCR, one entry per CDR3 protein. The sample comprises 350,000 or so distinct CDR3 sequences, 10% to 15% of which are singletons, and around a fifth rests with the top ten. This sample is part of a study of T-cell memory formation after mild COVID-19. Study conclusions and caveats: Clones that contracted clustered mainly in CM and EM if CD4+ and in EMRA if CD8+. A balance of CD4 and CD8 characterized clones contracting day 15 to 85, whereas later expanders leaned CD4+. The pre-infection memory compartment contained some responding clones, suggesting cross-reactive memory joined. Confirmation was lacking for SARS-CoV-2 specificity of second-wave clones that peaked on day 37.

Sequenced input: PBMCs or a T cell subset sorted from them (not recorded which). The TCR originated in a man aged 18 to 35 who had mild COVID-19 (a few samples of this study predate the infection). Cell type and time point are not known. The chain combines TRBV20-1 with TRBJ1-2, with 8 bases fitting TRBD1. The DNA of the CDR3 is TGCAGTGCTAGTAGGTCCAGGGGGCCTCTTAGCTATGGCTACACCTTC. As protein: CSASRSRGPLSYGYTF.